The clone carrying this T cell receptor (beta chain) was found a few times. Its specificity is not known. Preparation of the TCRbeta library involved a method that used unique molecular identifiers. Each CDR3 protein gets one entry after TCRdb re-called the PCR reads with MiXCR. The data contain about 980,000 distinct CDR3 sequences, about 31% of them singletons. This record belongs to a study of T-cell reconstitution after alpha-beta-depleted transplantation in children. Study findings and constraints: Surviving recipient T cells and thymic progenitors accounted for the high day-60 TCRbeta diversity observed in some patients. When one year had passed after transplant, most T-cell counts and diversity came from newly produced T cells. About two months after transplant, alpha-beta T cells reportedly came from several hundred expanded graft clones.

CDR3 size: 13 residues. V was pared by 9 bases and J by 6 bases, with 15 bases between. Per germline, CDR1 KGHDR and CDR2 SFDVKD. The clonotype originates from a boy under two years old who had a stem cell transplant for SCID, so the T cells may come from the graft donor. Sequencing was performed on PBMCs, mostly from graft donor cells, taken 360 days after TCRalphabeta/CD19-depleted stem cell transplant. This chain connects TRBV24-1 to TRBJ2-3; D is unclear. In DNA form, the CDR3 reads TGTGCCACCTCCTTGGACGATTTGGATACGCAGTATTTT. It translates to CATSLDDLDTQYF.